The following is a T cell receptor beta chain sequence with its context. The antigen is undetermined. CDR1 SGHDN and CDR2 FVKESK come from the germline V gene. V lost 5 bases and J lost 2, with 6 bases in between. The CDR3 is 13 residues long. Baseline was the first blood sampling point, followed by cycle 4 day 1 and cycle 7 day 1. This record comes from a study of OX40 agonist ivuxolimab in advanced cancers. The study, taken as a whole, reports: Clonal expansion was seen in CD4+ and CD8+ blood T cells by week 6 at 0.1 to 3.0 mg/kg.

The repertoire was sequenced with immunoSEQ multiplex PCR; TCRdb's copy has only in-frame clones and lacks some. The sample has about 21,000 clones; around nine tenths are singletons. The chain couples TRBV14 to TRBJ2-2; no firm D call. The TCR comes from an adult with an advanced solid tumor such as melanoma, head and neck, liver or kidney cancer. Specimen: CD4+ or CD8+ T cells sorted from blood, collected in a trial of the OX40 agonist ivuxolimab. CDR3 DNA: TGTGCCAGCAGCAATCTCAACACCGGGGAGCTGTTTTTT. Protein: CASSNLNTGELFF.